These 3 T cell receptor beta chains originate from one sample sequenced in a study of blood T cell repertoires in COVID-19. TCRdb's copy holds only in-frame clones and misses some; the assay was immunoSEQ multiplex PCR. The table lists over 85,000 clones, just over 85% of them singletons. Sequencing used peripheral blood. Source of these receptors: a woman in her seventies with acute or convalescent COVID-19.

The gene calls are TRBV19 and TRBJ1-2; TRBD1 is a possible D gene (6 bases). The CDR3 runs 12 residues. From germline, CDR1 is LNHDA and CDR2 SQIVND (reference sequence). V was clipped by 10 bases and J by 5 bases, with 14 bases between them. The DNA for the CDR3 is TGTGCCATTAGGACAGATTATTATGGCTACACCTTC. It codes for CAIRTDYYGYTF.

The chain carries TRBV9 and TRBJ1-5; 12 bases are a match to TRBD1. Germline V gives CDR1 SGDLS, CDR2 YYNGEE. The CDR3 extends over 16 amino acids. After removal of 3 bases from V and 7 bases from J, the junction contained 8 bases not matched to a gene. The DNA for the CDR3 is TGTGCCAGCAGCGAGGGGACAGGGGGCTCGGGACAGCCCCAGCATTTT. Its translation is CASSEGTGGSGQPQHF.

The V call is TRBV18, the J call TRBJ2-7; 7 bases fit TRBD1. The CDR3 is 15 residues long. V lost 2 bases and J lost 3; bases outside the gene matches: 7. Per the germline V gene, CDR1 is KGHSH and CDR2 is LQKENI. CDR3 sequence: CASSPSSDRVYEQYF. The CDR3 DNA follows: TGTGCCAGCTCACCATCTTCAGACAGGGTCTACGAGCAGTACTTC.